Included here is one T cell receptor (beta chain) sequence, with context. CDR1 MNHEY and CDR2 SMNVEV come from the germline V gene (reference sequence). The junction had 9 bases not matched to a gene; V was cut back by 8 bases and J by 2 bases. This CDR3 comprises 15 residues. These data are taken from a study of blood T cell repertoires in COVID-19. Sequencing used immunoSEQ multiplex PCR; TCRdb keeps in-frame clones, though not all of them. The sample yields just over 650,000 clones, over 80% seen once. Sample: peripheral blood. The rearrangement links TRBV27 to TRBJ1-1, with 9 bases identical to TRBD1. This sequence originates from a woman in her late teens or twenties with acute or convalescent COVID-19. Here the CDR3 reads CASSGTGYTNTEAFF. CDR3 DNA sequence: TGTGCCAGCTCCGGGACAGGGTACACTAACACTGAAGCTTTCTTT.